This TCR beta chain was documented in a study of blood T cell repertoires in COVID-19. Study at large: Samples taken during acute and convalescent COVID-19 were collected in the United States, Italy and Spain. T cells, B-cell-depleted T cells, or PBMCs provided the cDNA or gDNA that served as material.

The CDR3 totals 13 residues. Germline assignment: CDR1 MNHEY and CDR2 SVGAGI. After removal of 7 bases from V and 8 bases from J, the junction contained 6 bases not matched to a gene. Authors' data handling: The authors estimated nucleated cell counts from reference gene primer amplification. Profiling relied on immunoSEQ multiplex PCR, and the TCRdb table lists in-frame clones only, not all of them. That table gives V, J and clone size, and the DNA gave D and trimming. The table shows roughly 100,000 clones, with roughly 83% occurring only once. Sequenced: peripheral blood. This receptor was obtained from an elderly woman with active or convalescent COVID-19. The chain joins TRBV6-5 to TRBJ1-2; 11 nucleotides agree with TRBD1. CDR3 sequence (DNA): TGTGCCAGCATTGGACAGGGGGCTAGCGGCTACACCTTC. This gives the protein CASIGQGASGYTF.